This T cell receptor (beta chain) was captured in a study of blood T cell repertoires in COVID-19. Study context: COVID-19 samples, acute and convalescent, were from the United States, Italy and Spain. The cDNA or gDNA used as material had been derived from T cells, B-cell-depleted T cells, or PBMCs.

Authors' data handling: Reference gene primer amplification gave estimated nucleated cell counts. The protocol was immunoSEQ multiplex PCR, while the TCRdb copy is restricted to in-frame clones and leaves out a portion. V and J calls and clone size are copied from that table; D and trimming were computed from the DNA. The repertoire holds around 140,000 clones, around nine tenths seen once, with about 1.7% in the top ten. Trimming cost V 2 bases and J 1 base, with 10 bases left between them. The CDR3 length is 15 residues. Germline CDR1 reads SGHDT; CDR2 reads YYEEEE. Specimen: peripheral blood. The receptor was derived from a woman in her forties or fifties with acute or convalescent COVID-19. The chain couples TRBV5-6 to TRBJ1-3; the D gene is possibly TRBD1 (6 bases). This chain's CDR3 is CASSFPQGSGNTIYF. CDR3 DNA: TGTGCCAGCAGCTTCCCACAGGGATCTGGAAACACCATATATTTT.